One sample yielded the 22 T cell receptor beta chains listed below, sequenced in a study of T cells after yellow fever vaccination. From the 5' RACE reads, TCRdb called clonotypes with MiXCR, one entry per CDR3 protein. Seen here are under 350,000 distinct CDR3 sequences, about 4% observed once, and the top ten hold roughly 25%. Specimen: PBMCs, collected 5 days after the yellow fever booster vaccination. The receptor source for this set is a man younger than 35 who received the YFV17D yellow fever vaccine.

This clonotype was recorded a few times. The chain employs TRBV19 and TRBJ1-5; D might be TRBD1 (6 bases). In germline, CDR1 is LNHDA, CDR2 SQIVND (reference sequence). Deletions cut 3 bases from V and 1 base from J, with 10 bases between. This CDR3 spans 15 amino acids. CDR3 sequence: CASSIPQGSNQPQHF. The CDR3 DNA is TGTGCCAGTAGTATCCCCCAGGGGAGCAATCAGCCCCAGCATTTT. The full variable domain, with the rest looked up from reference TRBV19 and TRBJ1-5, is DGGITQSPKYLFRKEGQNVTLSCEQNLNHDAMYWYRQDPGQGLRLIYYSQIVNDFQKGDIAEGYSVSREKKESFPLTVTSAQKNPTAFYLCASSIPQGSNQPQHFGDGTRLSIL.

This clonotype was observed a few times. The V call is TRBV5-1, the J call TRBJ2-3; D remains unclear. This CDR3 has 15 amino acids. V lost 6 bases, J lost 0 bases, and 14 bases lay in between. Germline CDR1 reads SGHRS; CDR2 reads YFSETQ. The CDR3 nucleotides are TGCGCCAGCACTCGCTCGGAACCTAGCACAGATACGCAGTATTTT. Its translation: CASTRSEPSTDTQYF. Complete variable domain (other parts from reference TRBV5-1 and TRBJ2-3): KAGVTQTPRYLIKTRGQQVTLSCSPISGHRSVSWYQQTPGQGLQFLFEYFSETQRNKGNFPGRFSGRQFSNSRSEMNVSTLELGDSALYLCASTRSEPSTDTQYFGPGTRLTVL.

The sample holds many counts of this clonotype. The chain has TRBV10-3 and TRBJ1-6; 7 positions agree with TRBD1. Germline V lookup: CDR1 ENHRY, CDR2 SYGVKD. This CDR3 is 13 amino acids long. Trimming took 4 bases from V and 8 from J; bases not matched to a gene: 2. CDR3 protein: CAISGQGDSPLHF. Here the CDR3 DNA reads TGTGCCATCAGTGGTCAGGGGGATTCACCCCTCCACTTT.

The CDR3 region is CASSLRGWGVNTGELFF. For the CDR3, the DNA is TGTGCCAGCAGCTTAAGGGGGTGGGGCGTCAACACCGGGGAGCTGTTTTTT. The rearrangement joins TRBV7-2 to TRBJ2-2; a possible D gene is TRBD1 (6 bases). This CDR3 spans 17 amino acids. V lost 2 bases and J 2 bases, leaving 15 bases between the germline ends. Germline lookup yields CDR1 SGHTA and CDR2 FQGNSA. Combining the CDR3 with reference TRBV7-2 and TRBJ2-2 gives the whole variable domain GAGVSQSPSNKVTEKGKDVELRCDPISGHTALYWYRQSLGQGLEFLIYFQGNSAPDKSGLPSDRFSAERTGGSVSTLTIQRTQQEDSAVYLCASSLRGWGVNTGELFFGEGSRLTVL.

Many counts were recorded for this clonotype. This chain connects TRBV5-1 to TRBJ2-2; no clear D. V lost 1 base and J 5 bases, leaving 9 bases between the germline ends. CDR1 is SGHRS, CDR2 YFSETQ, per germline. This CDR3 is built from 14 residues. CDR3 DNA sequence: TGCGCCAGCAGCTTGAGTCAGGCGACCGGGGAGCTGTTTTTT. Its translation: CASSLSQATGELFF. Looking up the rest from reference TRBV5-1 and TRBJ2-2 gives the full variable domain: KAGVTQTPRYLIKTRGQQVTLSCSPISGHRSVSWYQQTPGQGLQFLFEYFSETQRNKGNFPGRFSGRQFSNSRSEMNVSTLELGDSALYLCASSLSQATGELFFGEGSRLTVL.

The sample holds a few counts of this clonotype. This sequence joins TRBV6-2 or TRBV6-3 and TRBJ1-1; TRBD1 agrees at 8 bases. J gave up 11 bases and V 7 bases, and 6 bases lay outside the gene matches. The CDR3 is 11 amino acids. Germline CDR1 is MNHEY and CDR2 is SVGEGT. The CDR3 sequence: CASNDRGWAFF. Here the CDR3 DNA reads TGTGCCAGCAACGACAGGGGCTGGGCTTTCTTT.

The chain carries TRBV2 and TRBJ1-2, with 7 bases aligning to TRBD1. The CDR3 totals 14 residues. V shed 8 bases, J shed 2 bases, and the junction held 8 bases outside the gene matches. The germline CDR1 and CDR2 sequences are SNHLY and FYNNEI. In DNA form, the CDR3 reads TGTGCCAGCCGGGAAGCAGGGGGGAACTATGGCTACACCTTC. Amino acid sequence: CASREAGGNYGYTF.

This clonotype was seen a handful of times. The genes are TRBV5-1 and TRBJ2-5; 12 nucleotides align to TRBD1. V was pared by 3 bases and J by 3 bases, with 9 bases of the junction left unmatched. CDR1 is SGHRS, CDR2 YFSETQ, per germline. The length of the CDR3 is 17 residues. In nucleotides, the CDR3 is TGCGCCAGCAGCTACGGGACAGGGGGCCGTGGGAAAGAGACCCAGTACTTC. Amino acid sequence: CASSYGTGGRGKETQYF. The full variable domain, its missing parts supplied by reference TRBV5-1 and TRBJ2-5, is KAGVTQTPRYLIKTRGQQVTLSCSPISGHRSVSWYQQTPGQGLQFLFEYFSETQRNKGNFPGRFSGRQFSNSRSEMNVSTLELGDSALYLCASSYGTGGRGKETQYFGPGTRLLVL.

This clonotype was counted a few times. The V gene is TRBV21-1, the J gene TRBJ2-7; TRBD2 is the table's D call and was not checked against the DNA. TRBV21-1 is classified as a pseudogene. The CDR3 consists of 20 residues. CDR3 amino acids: CASSRIFPLAGEPGCREQYV. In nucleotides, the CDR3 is TGTGCCAGCAGCAGAATCTTTCCTCTAGCGGGGGAGCCCGGGTGTCGCGAGCAGTACGTC.

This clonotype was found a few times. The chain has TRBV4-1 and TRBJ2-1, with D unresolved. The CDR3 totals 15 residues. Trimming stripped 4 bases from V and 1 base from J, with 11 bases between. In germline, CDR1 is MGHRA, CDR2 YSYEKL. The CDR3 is CASSLVPGSYNEQFF. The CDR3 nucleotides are TGCGCCAGCAGCCTCGTTCCTGGATCCTACAATGAGCAGTTCTTC.

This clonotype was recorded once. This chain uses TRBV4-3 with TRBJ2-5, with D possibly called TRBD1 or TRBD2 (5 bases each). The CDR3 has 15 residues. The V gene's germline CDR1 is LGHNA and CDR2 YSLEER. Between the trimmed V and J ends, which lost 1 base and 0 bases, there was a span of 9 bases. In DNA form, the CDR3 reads TGCGCCAGCAGCCAAGCAGGGACGTACCAAGAGACCCAGTACTTC. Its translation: CASSQAGTYQETQYF.

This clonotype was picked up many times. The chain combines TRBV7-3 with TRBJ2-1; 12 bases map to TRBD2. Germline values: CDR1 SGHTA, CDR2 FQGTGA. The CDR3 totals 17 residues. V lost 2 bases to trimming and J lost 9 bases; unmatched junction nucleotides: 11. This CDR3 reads CASSLHSGLAGTGEQFF. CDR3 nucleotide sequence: TGTGCCAGCAGCTTACATAGCGGACTAGCGGGGACGGGTGAGCAGTTCTTC. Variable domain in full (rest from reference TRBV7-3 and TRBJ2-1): GAGVSQTPSNKVTEKGKYVELRCDPISGHTALYWYRQSLGQGPEFLIYFQGTGAADDSGLPNDRFFAVRPEGSVSTLKIQRTERGDSAVYLCASSLHSGLAGTGEQFFGPGTRLTVL.

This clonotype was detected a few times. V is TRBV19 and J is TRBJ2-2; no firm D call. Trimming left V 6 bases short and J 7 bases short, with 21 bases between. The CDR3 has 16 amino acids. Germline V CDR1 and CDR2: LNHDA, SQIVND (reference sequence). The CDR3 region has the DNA TGTGCCAGTAGCTCGCCGGCAGAACAGTCCATCGGGGAGCTGTTTTTT. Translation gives CASSSPAEQSIGELFF.

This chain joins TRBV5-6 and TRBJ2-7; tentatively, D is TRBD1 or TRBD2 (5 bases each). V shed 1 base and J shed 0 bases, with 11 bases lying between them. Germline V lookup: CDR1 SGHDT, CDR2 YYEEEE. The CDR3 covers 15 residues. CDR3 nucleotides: TGTGCCAGCAGCTTGTTAGCAGGGAGCTCCTACGAGCAGTACGTC. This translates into CASSLLAGSSYEQYV.

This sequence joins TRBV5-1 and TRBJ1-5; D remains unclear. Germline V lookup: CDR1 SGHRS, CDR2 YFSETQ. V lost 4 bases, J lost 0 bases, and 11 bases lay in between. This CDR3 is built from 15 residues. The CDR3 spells CASSLGDYSNQPQHF. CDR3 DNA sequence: TGCGCCAGCAGCCTAGGAGATTATAGCAATCAGCCCCAGCATTTT.

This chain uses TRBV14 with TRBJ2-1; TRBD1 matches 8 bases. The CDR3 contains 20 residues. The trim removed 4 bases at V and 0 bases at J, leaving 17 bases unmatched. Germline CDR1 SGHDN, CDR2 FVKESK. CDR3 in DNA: TGTGCCAGCAGCCGAGCTCGGACAGGGTTTTACTCGAGCTCCTACAATGAGCAGTTCTTC. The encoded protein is CASSRARTGFYSSSYNEQFF.

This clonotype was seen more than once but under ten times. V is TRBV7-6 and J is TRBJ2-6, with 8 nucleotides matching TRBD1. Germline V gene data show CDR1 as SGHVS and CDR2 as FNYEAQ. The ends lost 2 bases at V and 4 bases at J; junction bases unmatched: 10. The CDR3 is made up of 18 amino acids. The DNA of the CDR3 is TGTGCCAGCAGCTTAACAGGCAGGGGGCGCAGAGGGGCCAACGTCCTGACTTTC. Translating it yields CASSLTGRGRRGANVLTF.

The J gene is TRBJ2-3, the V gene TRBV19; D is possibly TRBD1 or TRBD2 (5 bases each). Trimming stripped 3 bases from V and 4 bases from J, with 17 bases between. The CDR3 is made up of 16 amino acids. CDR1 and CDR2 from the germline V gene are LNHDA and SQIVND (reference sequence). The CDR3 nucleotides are TGTGCCAGTAGTATCTGGGACCTCAGCAGGGCAGATACGCAGTATTTT. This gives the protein CASSIWDLSRADTQYF.

For the CDR3, the DNA is TGCGCCAGCAGCCCGGGCGGAAATGAAAAACTGTTTTTT. Encoded protein: CASSPGGNEKLFF. The chain uses TRBV5-1 and TRBJ1-4, with no clear D. This CDR3 spans 13 amino acids. Germline-derived CDR1 and CDR2 are SGHRS and YFSETQ. Trimming removed 4 bases at V and 5 bases at J, with 9 bases between.

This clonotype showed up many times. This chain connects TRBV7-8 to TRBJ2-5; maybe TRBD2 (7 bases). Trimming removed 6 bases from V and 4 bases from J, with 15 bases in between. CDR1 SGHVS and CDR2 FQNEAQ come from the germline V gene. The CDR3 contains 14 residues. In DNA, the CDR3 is TGTGCCAGCAGTTCTGGGGGGGCCGGAGAGACCCAGTACTTC. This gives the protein CASSSGGAGETQYF.

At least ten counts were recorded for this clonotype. Written as DNA, the CDR3 is TGTGCCAGTGGTCGGGACAGGGAATCTGAGCAGTACTTC. Translating it yields CASGRDRESEQYF. V usage is TRBV12-3 or TRBV12-4 and J usage is TRBJ2-7; 9 nucleotides match TRBD1. The ends lost 9 bases at V and 7 bases at J; junction bases unmatched: 10. The CDR3 contains 13 residues.

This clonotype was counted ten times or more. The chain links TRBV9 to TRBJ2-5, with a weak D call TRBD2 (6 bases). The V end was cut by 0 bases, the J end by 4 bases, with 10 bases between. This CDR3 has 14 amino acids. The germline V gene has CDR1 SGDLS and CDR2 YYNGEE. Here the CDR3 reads CASSVDGGRETQYF. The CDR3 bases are TGTGCCAGCAGCGTAGACGGGGGACGAGAGACCCAGTACTTC.